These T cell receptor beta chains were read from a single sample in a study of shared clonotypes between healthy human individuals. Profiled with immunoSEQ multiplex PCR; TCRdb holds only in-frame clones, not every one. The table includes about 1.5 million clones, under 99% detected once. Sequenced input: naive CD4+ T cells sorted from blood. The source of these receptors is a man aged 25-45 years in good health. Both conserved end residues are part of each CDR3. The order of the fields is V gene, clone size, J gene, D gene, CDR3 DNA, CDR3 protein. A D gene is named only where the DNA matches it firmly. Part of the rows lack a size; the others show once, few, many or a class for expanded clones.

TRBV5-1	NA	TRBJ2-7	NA	TGCGCCAGCAGCTCAGAAAAGTACGAGCAGTACTTC	CASSSEKYEQYF
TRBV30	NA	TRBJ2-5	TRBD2	TGTGCCTGGAACCCCGGGACTATCAGCACCCAGTACTTC	CAWNPGTISTQYF
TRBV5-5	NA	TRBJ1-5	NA	TGTGCCAGCAGCTTGGATACAGGCCGCCATCAGCCCCAGCATTTT	CASSLDTGRHQPQHF
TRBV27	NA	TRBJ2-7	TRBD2	TGTGCCAGCAGTTCTAGGACTAGCGGGTTCCCCTACGAGCAGTACTTC	CASSSRTSGFPYEQYF
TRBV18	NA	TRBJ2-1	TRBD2	TGTGCCAGCTCAATTCAGCGGGAGATCTTCAATGAGCAGTTCTTC	CASSIQREIFNEQFF
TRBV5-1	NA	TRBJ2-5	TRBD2	TGCGCCAGCAGCTTGGGTCTAGCGGGAGGAGAGACCCAGTACTTC	CASSLGLAGGETQYF
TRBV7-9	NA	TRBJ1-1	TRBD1	TGTGCCAGCGGGGGACAGCAGAACACTGAAGCTTTCTTT	CASGGQQNTEAFF
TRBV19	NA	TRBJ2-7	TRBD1	TGTGCCAGTAGTAGGGGACAGGGTTACGAGCAGTACTTC	CASSRGQGYEQYF
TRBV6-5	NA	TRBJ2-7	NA	TGTGCCAGCAGTTACTCGCGGCTAGCTTACGAGCAGTACTTC	CASSYSRLAYEQYF
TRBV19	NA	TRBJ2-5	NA	TGTGCCAGTAGTATGGGCCGTCGTGAGACCCAGTACTTC	CASSMGRRETQYF
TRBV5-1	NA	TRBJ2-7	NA	TGCGCCAGCAGCTACGACACGGAGCAGTACTTC	CASSYDTEQYF
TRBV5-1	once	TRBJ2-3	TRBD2	TGCGCCAGCAGCTTGGGGTTAAGGAGCGGGGCCACAAGCACAGATACGCAGTATTTT	CASSLGLRSGATSTDTQYF
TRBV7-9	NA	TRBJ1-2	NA	TGTGCCAGCAGCCCTAGGGCAGAGTTCTATGGCTACACCTTC	CASSPRAEFYGYTF
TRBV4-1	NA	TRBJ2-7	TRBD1	TGCGCCAGCAGCCGAACAATCGTAGGGACAGGTTTTGGCGAGCAGTACTTC	CASSRTIVGTGFGEQYF
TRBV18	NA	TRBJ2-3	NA	TGTGCCAGCTCACCAAATGACGCAGATACGCAGTATTTT	CASSPNDADTQYF
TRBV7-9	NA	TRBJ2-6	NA	TGTGCCGTGTCATTGGGGTGGTCTGGGGCCAACGTCCTGACTTTC	CAVSLGWSGANVLTF
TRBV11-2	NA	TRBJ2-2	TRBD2	TGTGCCAGCAGCTTAGGGAGCGGGAGAAGTACCGGGGAGCTGTTTTTT	CASSLGSGRSTGELFF
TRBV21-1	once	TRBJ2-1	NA	TGTGCCAGGACCGGGACAGGGGGCCCTTTATGTTACAATGAGCAGTTCTTC	CARTGTGGPLCYNEQFF
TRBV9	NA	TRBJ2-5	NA	TGTGCCAGCAGCGTAGAAGGGGGCCGGGGGCAAGAGACCCAGTACTTC	CASSVEGGRGQETQYF
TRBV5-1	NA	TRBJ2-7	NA	TGCGCCAGCAGCCTTTCGGGCACCTACGAGCAGTACTTC	CASSLSGTYEQYF
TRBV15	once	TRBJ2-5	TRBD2	TGTGCCACCAGCAGGGGAGTGGGAGGGACGGAGACCCAGTACTTC	CATSRGVGGTETQYF
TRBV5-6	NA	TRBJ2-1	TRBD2	TGTGCCAGCAGCCAACTAGCGAATGAGCAGTTCTTC	CASSQLANEQFF
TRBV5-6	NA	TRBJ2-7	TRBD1	TGTGCCAGCAGCCTTTTTCCGGGACAGCTCTACGAGCAGTACTTC	CASSLFPGQLYEQYF
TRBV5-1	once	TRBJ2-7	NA	TGCGCCAGCAGCCCCGGGACCCATGGGAACGAGCAGTACTTC	CASSPGTHGNEQYF
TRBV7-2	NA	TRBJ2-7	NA	TGTGCCAGCAGCTTAGAGGTAACCTACGAGCAGTACTTC	CASSLEVTYEQYF
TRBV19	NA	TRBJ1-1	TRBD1	TGTGCCAGTAGTGTTGGGACAGTACCTGAAGCTTTCTTT	CASSVGTVPEAFF
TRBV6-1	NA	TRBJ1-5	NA	TGTGCCAGCAGCGAGGACCTCATAAATCAGCCCCAGCATTTT	CASSEDLINQPQHF
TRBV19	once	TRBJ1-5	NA	TGTGCCAGTAGTATGCGGGGGGAACAGCCCCAGCATTTT	CASSMRGEQPQHF
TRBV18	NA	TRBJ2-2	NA	TGTGCCAGCTCCCCAAAAGTCGTAGGGGAGCTGTTTTTT	CASSPKVVGELFF
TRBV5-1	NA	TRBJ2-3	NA	TGCGCCAGCAGCTCAAGGGGGGGTGTTAGCACAGATACGCAGTATTTT	CASSSRGGVSTDTQYF
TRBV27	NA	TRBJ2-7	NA	TGTGCCAGCAGTATATCCCTCAGCTCCTACGAGCAGTACTTC	CASSISLSSYEQYF
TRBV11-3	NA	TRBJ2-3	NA	TGTGCCAGCAGCTTAAGTACCCCGCCAGATACGCAGTATTTT	CASSLSTPPDTQYF
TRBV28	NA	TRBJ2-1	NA	TGTGCCAGCACCGACTACAATGAGCAGTTCTTC	CASTDYNEQFF
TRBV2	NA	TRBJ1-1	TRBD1	TGTGCCAGCAGTGAAGCGCTTTCGACAGGGAAAGCTTTCTTT	CASSEALSTGKAFF
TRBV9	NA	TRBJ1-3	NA	TGTGCCAGCAGCGCAGGGGTTTCAGGAAACACCATATATTTT	CASSAGVSGNTIYF
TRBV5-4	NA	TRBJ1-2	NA	TGTGCCAGCACGGGAAAATCGGGTGGCTACACCTTC	CASTGKSGGYTF
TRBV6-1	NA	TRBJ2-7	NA	TGTGCCAGCCGAGACCTATTTTTTCACGAGCAGTACTTC	CASRDLFFHEQYF
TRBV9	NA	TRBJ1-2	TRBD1	TGTGCCAGCAGCGAGATACAGGGGCTCAACTATGGCTACACCTTC	CASSEIQGLNYGYTF
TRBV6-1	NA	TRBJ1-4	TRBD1	TGTGCCAGCAGTGAAGCCCACGGGACAGTGGTAGCAACTAATGAAAAACTGTTTTTT	CASSEAHGTVVATNEKLFF
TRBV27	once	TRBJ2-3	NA	TGTGCCAGCAGTTTATTAACGGGAGTAGGGGCAGATACGCAGTATTTT	CASSLLTGVGADTQYF
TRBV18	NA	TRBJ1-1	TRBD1	TGTGCCAGCTCAACGACAGGGGTAGAAGCTTTCTTT	CASSTTGVEAFF
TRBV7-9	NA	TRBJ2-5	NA	TGTGCCACCCTGGGAGTGGAGGAGACCCAGTACTTC	CATLGVEETQYF
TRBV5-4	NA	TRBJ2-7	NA	TGTGCCAGCAGCTTGAATGGCCGGGTCCCGGCCTCCTACGAGCAGTACTTC	CASSLNGRVPASYEQYF
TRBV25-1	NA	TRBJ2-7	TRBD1	TGTGCCAGCAATCCGGGACAGACCTACGAGCAGTACTTC	CASNPGQTYEQYF
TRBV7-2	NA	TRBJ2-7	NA	TGTGCCAGCAGCTTATCCCCTCAAGGGGTCTACGAGCAGTACTTC	CASSLSPQGVYEQYF
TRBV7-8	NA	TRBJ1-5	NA	TGTGCCAGCAGCTTAGGTTTACGAGGGGATCAGCCCCAGCATTTT	CASSLGLRGDQPQHF
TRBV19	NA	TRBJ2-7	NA	TGTGCCAGTTCCACACCGGGACAAGACTACGAGCAGTACTTC	CASSTPGQDYEQYF
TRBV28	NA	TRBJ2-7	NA	TGTGCCAGCGTCGGGACTGCCTCATACGAGCAGTACTTC	CASVGTASYEQYF